The 19 T cell receptor beta chains below come from one sample, sequenced in a study of T cells in localized non-small cell lung cancer. Assay used: immunoSEQ multiplex PCR; TCRdb lists only in-frame clones, some missing. The repertoire holds fewer than 25,000 clones, with approximately 87% as singletons. The sample in question was peripheral blood, obtained before any cancer treatment. All receptors derive from a woman aged 40-70 years with stage I lung adenocarcinoma.

This clone appeared a single time. The V call is TRBV5-1, the J call TRBJ1-4, with a weak D call TRBD1 (6 bases). The germline CDR1 and CDR2 sequences are SGHRS and YFSETQ. The ends were cut back, 4 bases at V and 0 bases at J, with 7 bases in the middle. The CDR3 contains 14 residues. The CDR3 DNA is TGCGCCAGCAGCCGGACAGCAACTAATGAAAAACTGTTTTTT. Protein: CASSRTATNEKLFF.

The chain carries TRBV5-8 and TRBJ2-7; D not resolved. Trimming cost V 1 base and J 4 bases, with 6 bases left between them. The CDR3 totals 12 residues. CDR1 and CDR2 from the germline V gene are SGHTS and YDEGEE. The CDR3 bases are TGTGCCAGCAGCTTGCAAGGGTACGAGCAGTACTTC. Translation: CASSLQGYEQYF. The variable domain in full, completed from reference TRBV5-8 and TRBJ2-7, reads EAGVTQSPTHLIKTRGQQATLRCSPISGHTSVYWYQQALGLGLQFLLWYDEGEERNRGNFPPRFSGRQFPNYSSELNVNALELEDSALYLCASSLQGYEQYFGPGTRLTVT.

The chain links TRBV28 to TRBJ1-1; D gene ambiguous. This CDR3 region has 14 residues. CDR1 and CDR2 (germline): MDHEN, SYDVKM. V lost 4 bases and J lost 5, with 14 bases in between. The DNA of the CDR3 is TGTGCCAGCAGTTGGTCGGGATTTATGACTGAAGCTTTCTTT. It yields the protein CASSWSGFMTEAFF.

The chain uses TRBV6-5 and TRBJ2-2; D is unclear. The CDR3 length is 15 residues. V lost 3 bases and J lost 6, with 14 bases in between. Germline V gives CDR1 MNHEY, CDR2 SVGAGI. CDR3: CASSYYGPHAGELFF. The CDR3 region has the DNA TGTGCCAGCAGTTATTATGGGCCCCACGCCGGGGAGCTGTTTTTT.

The CDR3 DNA reads as TGTGCCAGCAGCTTGGGAATTAGCACAGATACGCAGTATTTT. Translated: CASSLGISTDTQYF. This chain connects TRBV7-2 to TRBJ2-3; no clear D. Trimming pared 3 bases from V and 0 bases from J, leaving 7 bases between. The CDR3 loop spans 14 amino acids. The germline V gene has CDR1 SGHTA and CDR2 FQGNSA.

The chain combines TRBV9 with TRBJ2-6, with 8 bases lining up with TRBD2. Germline CDR1 and CDR2: SGDLS and YYNGEE. Germline trimming cut 4 bases from V and 2 bases from J; bases unmatched to any gene: 5. The CDR3 covers 16 residues. The CDR3 spells CASSQTGGPGANVLTF. The DNA for the CDR3 is TGTGCCAGCAGCCAGACGGGGGGGCCTGGGGCCAACGTCCTGACTTTC.

The chain joins TRBV6-4 to TRBJ2-2; TRBD1 might be the D (6 bases). Germline V CDR1 and CDR2: MRHNA, SNTAGT. The CDR3 contains 18 residues. The V end was cut by 2 bases, the J end by 1 base, with 17 bases between. CDR3 coding DNA: TGTGCCAGCAGTGACCCCCCTTCCTCAGGGGAGAACACCGGGGAGCTGTTTTTT. Translation: CASSDPPSSGENTGELFF.

The chain joins TRBV29-1 to TRBJ2-2; possibly TRBD1 for D (6 bases). Germline CDR1 reads SQVTM; CDR2 reads ANQGSEA. The CDR3 consists of 14 residues. Trimming left V 7 bases short and J 2 bases short, with 14 bases between. The CDR3 sequence is CSGKQGINTGELFF. The CDR3 DNA sequence: TGCAGCGGCAAACAGGGAATTAACACCGGGGAGCTGTTTTTT.

The genes are TRBV7-2 and TRBJ1-4; D is perhaps TRBD1 (6 bases). CDR1 and CDR2 from the germline V gene are SGHTA and FQGNSA. This CDR3 is 14 amino acids long. Trimming cost V 4 bases and J 0 bases, with 6 bases left between them. The CDR3 sequence is CASSWTATNEKLFF. CDR3 bases: TGTGCCAGCAGCTGGACAGCAACTAATGAAAAACTGTTTTTT.

V is TRBV23-1 and J is TRBJ2-2; 11 positions agree with TRBD1. TRBV23-1 is filed as an ORF, its function uncertain. After removal of 7 bases from V and 7 bases from J, the junction contained 8 bases not matched to a gene. The CDR3 runs 15 residues. CDR3 sequence reads: CASITGQGVVGELFF. The CDR3 DNA is TGCGCCAGCATTACGGGACAGGGGGTAGTCGGGGAGCTGTTTTTT.

The rearrangement links TRBV6-6 to TRBJ2-7; the match to TRBD1 covers 8 bases. The junction had 2 bases not matched to a gene; V was cut back by 5 bases and J by 2 bases. CDR1 MNHNY and CDR2 SVGAGI come from the germline V gene (reference sequence). The CDR3 covers 13 residues. The CDR3 reads CASSAGQAYEQYF. CDR3 bases: TGTGCCAGCAGTGCGGGACAGGCCTACGAGCAGTACTTC.

The V gene is TRBV19, the J gene TRBJ2-7; TRBD2 agrees at 12 bases. There are 15 residues in the CDR3. The junction had 4 bases not matched to a gene; V was cut back by 3 bases and J by 4 bases. Looked up from germline, CDR1 is LNHDA and CDR2 is SQIVND (reference sequence). CDR3 sequence: CASSIKGLAGYEQYF. CDR3 nucleotide sequence: TGTGCCAGTAGTATTAAGGGACTAGCGGGTTACGAGCAGTACTTC.

The DNA of the CDR3 is TGTGCCATCGCGGCGGGGGTACGTTCACCCCTCCACTTT. Translating it yields CAIAAGVRSPLHF. The V gene is TRBV10-3, the J gene TRBJ1-6; D is perhaps TRBD1 (5 bases). The germline V and J ends were trimmed by 8 bases and 9 bases, with 14 bases remaining between them. Germline V gives CDR1 ENHRY, CDR2 SYGVKD. The CDR3 contains 13 residues.

The chain carries TRBV6-1 and TRBJ2-5; 11 nucleotides match TRBD2. Trimming at V came to 6 bases and at J to 4 bases, leaving 7 bases not matched to a gene. This CDR3 has 15 residues. Germline V gene data show CDR1 as MNHNS and CDR2 as SASEGT. The CDR3 nucleotides read TGTGCCAGCAGCCCATCAGGGACTAGCGGAGAGACCCAGTACTTC. The encoded protein is CASSPSGTSGETQYF.

The chain combines TRBV7-9 with TRBJ2-7, with D tentatively TRBD1 (5 bases). The germline V and J ends were trimmed by 6 bases and 3 bases, with 9 bases remaining between them. CDR1 SEHNR and CDR2 FQNEAQ come from the germline V gene (reference sequence). CDR3 length equals 12 residues. CDR3 loop: CASRADSYEQYF. Written as DNA, the CDR3 is TGTGCCAGCAGAGCTGACAGCTACGAGCAGTACTTC.

The J gene is TRBJ1-1, the V gene TRBV25-1, with 9 bases lining up with TRBD1. Trimming removed 9 bases from V and 4 bases from J; junction bases left unmatched: 3. The germline V gene has CDR1 MGHDK and CDR2 SYGVNS. The length of the CDR3 is 12 residues. Here the CDR3 DNA reads TGTGCCAGTAAACAGGGGGCCACTGAAGCTTTCTTT. Residues: CASKQGATEAFF.

V and J are TRBV21-1 and TRBJ2-5; the table calls TRBD2, which could not be checked here. TRBV21-1 is a documented pseudogene. This CDR3 has 14 residues. The CDR3 coding sequence is TGTGCCAGCAGCAAAGTCGAAGAGAAAGAGACCCAGTACTTC. This sequence encodes CASSKVEEKETQYF.

The CDR3 DNA follows: TGTGCCAGCAGCCTAACGGGTTACAATCAGCCCCAGCATTTT. Translation gives CASSLTGYNQPQHF. The chain links TRBV9 to TRBJ1-5, with no clear D. The CDR3 sequence is 14 residues long. CDR1 is SGDLS, CDR2 YYNGEE, per germline. V lost 4 bases and J 3 bases, leaving 11 bases between the germline ends.

CDR3 sequence reads: CASSPAPGAADTQYF. CDR3 DNA sequence: TGTGCCAGCAGCCCAGCGCCGGGGGCCGCAGATACGCAGTATTTT. The chain has TRBV7-9 and TRBJ2-3, with D possibly called TRBD1 or TRBD2 (6 bases each). Germline assignment: CDR1 SEHNR and CDR2 FQNEAQ (reference sequence). The CDR3 loop spans 15 amino acids. The germline V and J ends were trimmed by 5 bases and 4 bases, with 16 bases remaining between them.